One and the same sample provided the 25 T cell receptor beta chains below, sequenced in a study of glioma-infiltrating T cells. TCR alpha and beta CDR3 regions were amplified from RNA using iRepertoire nested multiplex PCR. TCRdb reprocessed the multiplex PCR reads via MiXCR and lists one record per CDR3 protein. In the table there are approximately 140,000 distinct CDR3 sequences, 24% of which are singletons. The sample was glioma tissue, nonneoplastic brain tissue, or PBMCs (not recorded which). The source is a human donor with low-grade glioma or glioblastoma, undergoing nonglioma brain surgery, or in good health (not recorded which).

This clonotype was observed at least ten times. The chain recombines TRBV6-1 with TRBJ2-1; D not certain. Trimming left V 5 bases short and J 3 bases short, with 8 bases between. The CDR3 runs to 13 residues. Germline V CDR1 and CDR2: MNHNS, SASEGT. CDR3 bases: TGTGCCAGCAGTCCCCCGGGCTACAATGAGCAGTTCTTC. Translated: CASSPPGYNEQFF.

This clonotype occurred many times. The chain combines TRBV6-1 with TRBJ2-7; D possibly corresponds to TRBD1 (6 bases). This CDR3 is built from 15 residues. The germline CDR1 and CDR2 sequences are MNHNS and SASEGT. V lost 0 bases and J 3 bases, leaving 12 bases between the germline ends. CDR3 protein: CASSEAPDSYYEQYV. CDR3 nucleotides: TGTGCCAGCAGTGAAGCCCCGGACAGTTACTACGAGCAGTACGTC.

V and J are TRBV18 and TRBJ1-1; D possibly corresponds to TRBD1 (5 bases). The germline V gene encodes CDR1 KGHSH and CDR2 LQKENI. Trimming pared 2 bases from V and 1 base from J, leaving 14 bases between. This CDR3 has 16 residues. The CDR3 protein is CASSPSIDRTNTEAFF. As DNA, the CDR3 is TGTGCCAGCTCACCATCCATCGACAGAACGAACACTGAAGCTTTCTTT.

This clonotype was recorded a few times. The chain is built from TRBV24-1 and TRBJ2-3; D perhaps matches TRBD2 (6 bases). Per germline, CDR1 KGHDR and CDR2 SFDVKD. V shed 4 bases and J shed 0 bases, with 13 bases lying between them. The CDR3 totals 16 residues. CDR3: CATSDSLATSTDTQYF. The CDR3 coding sequence is TGTGCCACCAGTGACTCTCTAGCGACTAGCACAGATACGCAGTATTTT.

Within the sample, this clonotype is medium-sized. The chain carries TRBV7-2 and TRBJ2-3; D is perhaps TRBD1 (5 bases). This CDR3 spans 15 amino acids. Deletions cut 3 bases from V and 2 bases from J, with 12 bases between. The germline gives CDR1 SGHTA, CDR2 FQGNSA. CDR3 residues: CASSLGLGNTDTQYF. The CDR3 nucleotides read TGTGCCAGCAGCTTGGGGCTGGGCAACACAGATACGCAGTATTTT. Full variable domain (missing parts from reference TRBV7-2 and TRBJ2-3): GAGVSQSPSNKVTEKGKDVELRCDPISGHTALYWYRQSLGQGLEFLIYFQGNSAPDKSGLPSDRFSAERTGGSVSTLTIQRTQQEDSAVYLCASSLGLGNTDTQYFGPGTRLTVL.

The chain is built from TRBV2 and TRBJ2-5; 7 bases are a match to TRBD2. The V gene end was trimmed by 7 bases and the J gene end by 2 bases; junction bases not matched to a gene: 7. Germline V gene lookup returns CDR1 SNHLY and CDR2 FYNNEI. This CDR3 has 14 residues. In DNA form, the CDR3 reads TGTGCCAGCAAGCGGCTAGCGGAACAAGAGACCCAGTACTTC. Translation gives CASKRLAEQETQYF.

The chain joins TRBV7-3 to TRBJ2-3; D call uncertain. This CDR3 is 15 amino acids long. Germline CDR1 and CDR2: SGHTA and FQGTGA. With 3 bases removed from V and 1 base from J, the gap between germline ends came to 11 bases. In DNA, the CDR3 is TGTGCCAGCAGCTTCGACTCATCTCGCACAGATACGCAGTATTTT. Translating it yields CASSFDSSRTDTQYF.

Points on this clonotype: One end of the junction is discordant with germline, which a read error may explain. V is TRBV11-3 and J is TRBJ2-2, with 10 bases that match TRBD2. The CDR3 has 16 amino acids. Germline V gene data show CDR1 as SGHNT and CDR2 as YENEEA. The CDR3 sequence is CASSSLAGDGTVELFF. The CDR3 bases are TGTGCCAGCAGCTCGCTAGCGGGGGATGGCACCGTGGAGCTGTTTTTT.

This clonotype was counted at least ten times. The chain joins TRBV4-2 to TRBJ1-1, with D unclear. Deletions cut 0 bases from V and 3 bases from J, with 8 bases between. The CDR3 loop spans 14 amino acids. The V gene's germline CDR1 is LGHNA and CDR2 YNFKEQ. CDR3 sequence reads: CASSQDKFDTEAFF. The CDR3, as DNA: TGTGCCAGCAGCCAAGATAAGTTTGACACTGAAGCTTTCTTT.

The table lists this clonotype with many counts. This chain links TRBV6-1 with TRBJ2-7, with a weak D call TRBD1 (5 bases). Germline assignment: CDR1 MNHNS and CDR2 SASEGT. With 6 bases removed from V and 4 bases from J, the gap between germline ends came to 10 bases. This CDR3 is 12 amino acids long. The CDR3 DNA follows: TGTGCCAGCAGCCTAGACAGTTACGAGCAGTACGTC. This gives the protein CASSLDSYEQYV.

In this sample, this clonotype turned up many times. The chain couples TRBV15 to TRBJ1-5; no firm D call. CDR1 LNHNV and CDR2 YYDKDF come from the germline V gene (reference sequence). There are 15 residues in the CDR3. V was cut by 0 bases and J by 7 bases, with 13 bases left in between. In nucleotides, the CDR3 is TGTGCCACCAGCAGAGATGGTAGAGAAGGGCAGCCCCAGCATTTT. Translated: CATSRDGREGQPQHF.

Worth noting for this clonotype: One junction end disagrees with the germline gene, perhaps due to a read error. The chain carries TRBV24-1 and TRBJ2-3; D possibly corresponds to TRBD2 (6 bases). Germline loops: CDR1 KGHDR, CDR2 SFDVKD. The CDR3 has 15 amino acids. In nucleotides, the CDR3 is TGTACCACCAGTGCTTTGCGGGGCAGGGCAGATACGCAGTATTTT. Its translation is CTTSALRGRADTQYF.

This clonotype was counted ten times or more. The V call is TRBV7-2, the J call TRBJ1-5; D not certain. Trimming stripped 3 bases from V and 4 bases from J, with 7 bases between. The germline CDR1 and CDR2 sequences are SGHTA and FQGNSA. The CDR3 consists of 13 residues. In nucleotides, the CDR3 is TGTGCCAGCAGCTTGCCGGGGAATCAGCCCCAGCATTTT. It codes for CASSLPGNQPQHF.

This clonotype was seen a handful of times. The chain carries TRBV18 and TRBJ1-1, with D uncertain. This CDR3 spans 14 amino acids. The V and J ends lost 2 bases and 5 bases respectively, with 12 bases between them. Germline V CDR1 and CDR2: KGHSH, LQKENI. The CDR3 region has the DNA TGTGCCAGCTCACCAAGGGAGTCGGGTACTGAAGCTTTCTTT. It encodes CASSPRESGTEAFF.

The gene calls are TRBV19 and TRBJ1-1; D unclear. The V gene lost 3 bases and the J gene lost 1 base, with 15 bases spanning the gap. In germline, CDR1 is LNHDA, CDR2 SQIVND (reference sequence). This CDR3 region has 16 residues. The CDR3 bases are TGTGCCAGTAGTATGCTTAGGGAACTGGGGAACACTGAAGCTTTCTTT. It yields the protein CASSMLRELGNTEAFF.

In regard to this clonotype: An end of the junction does not agree with germline; a read error may underlie this. The V gene is TRBV6-4, the J gene TRBJ2-3; D call uncertain. The CDR3 has 14 residues. The germline gives CDR1 MRHNA, CDR2 SNTAGT. The CDR3 protein is CASSAGFSTYTQYF. The CDR3 nucleotides are TGTGCCAGCAGTGCCGGGTTTAGCACATATACGCAGTATTTT.

This clonotype turned up a few times. The chain is built from TRBV12-3 or TRBV12-4 and TRBJ2-7; TRBD1 matches at 11 bases. J gave up 3 bases and V 4 bases, and 5 bases lay outside the gene matches. CDR3 length equals 15 residues. CDR3 sequence: CASSSGQGAIYEQYV. In nucleotides, the CDR3 is TGTGCCAGCAGTTCCGGACAGGGGGCCATCTACGAGCAGTACGTC.

For this clonotype: This may be a read error, as it is one base from a much larger clone. Lacking the conserved final phenylalanine or tryptophan, this CDR3 likely reflects a read error. This chain links TRBV7-2 with TRBJ1-1; D not resolved. The CDR3 loop spans 12 amino acids. V lost 1 base and J lost 3, with 3 bases in between. Germline V gene lookup returns CDR1 SGHTA and CDR2 FQGNSA. The CDR3 is CASSLVDTEAFL. The DNA of the CDR3 is TGTGCCAGCAGCTTAGTGGACACTGAAGCTTTCCTT.

At least ten counts were recorded for this clonotype. The rearrangement uses TRBV24-1 and TRBJ1-5; TRBD1 is a possible D gene (6 bases). This CDR3 contains 17 residues. Germline-derived CDR1 and CDR2 are KGHDR and SFDVKD. V lost 7 bases, J lost 0 bases, and 18 bases lay in between. The CDR3: CATSSGQRGHSNQPQHF. As DNA, the CDR3 is TGTGCCACCAGCTCCGGACAGCGAGGGCATAGCAATCAGCCCCAGCATTTT.

Concerning this clonotype itself: The final CDR3 position lacks the conserved phenylalanine or tryptophan, pointing to a likely read error. The chain joins TRBV20-1 to TRBJ1-3; D is undetermined. Germline V gene data show CDR1 as DFQATT and CDR2 as SNEGSKA (reference sequence). This CDR3 has 13 amino acids. V was trimmed by 6 bases and J by 2 bases, leaving 11 bases between them. The CDR3 nucleotides are TGCAGTGCCTCGTCGGGGACTGGAAACACCATATATTCT. Translated: CSASSGTGNTIYS.

The chain links TRBV11-1 to TRBJ1-2; a possible D gene is TRBD1 (5 bases). Germline CDR1 is SGHAT and CDR2 is FQDESV (reference sequence). The germline V and J ends were trimmed by 5 bases and 4 bases, with 11 bases remaining between them. The length of the CDR3 is 13 residues. The CDR3 region has the DNA TGTGCCAGCAGCCTTGACAGTGTCTATGGCTACACCTTC. Its protein product is CASSLDSVYGYTF.

This rearrangement joins TRBV7-2 to TRBJ2-7, with no clear D. Germline CDR1 reads SGHTA; CDR2 reads FQGNSA. This CDR3 is built from 13 residues. The V end lost 6 bases, the J end lost 1 base, and 10 bases lay between the germline ends. CDR3 nucleotide sequence: TGTGCCAGCAGTTCCCAGGTATCCTACGAGCAGTACGTC. Amino acid sequence: CASSSQVSYEQYV.

The sample holds a few counts of this clonotype. A much more abundant neighbour one base away suggests this may be a read error. The V and J genes are TRBV6-1 and TRBJ2-1; maybe TRBD1 (5 bases). Trimming removed 5 bases at V and 4 bases at J, with 6 bases between. Germline CDR1 MNHNS, CDR2 SASEGT. The CDR3 totals 12 residues. CDR3 bases: TGTGCCAGCAGTTCAGGGTACAATGAGCAGTTCTTC. Encoded protein: CASSSGYNEQFF.

On this clonotype: Given a much more abundant clone one base away, this may be a read error. The chain joins TRBV15 to TRBJ2-1, with unresolved D. This CDR3 region has 17 residues. CDR1 is LNHNV and CDR2 is YYDKDF in the germline V gene (reference sequence). In nucleotides, the CDR3 is TGTGCCACCAGCAGATCGGGTCTTTTTAGCTCCTACAATAAGCAGTTCTTC. It translates to CATSRSGLFSSYNKQFF.

In this sample, this clonotype turned up a few times. The rearrangement links TRBV25-1 to TRBJ1-6, with a weak D call TRBD1 (5 bases). Germline V lookup: CDR1 MGHDK, CDR2 SYGVNS. CDR3 size: 16 residues. Trimming removed 7 bases from V and 2 bases from J, with 15 bases in between. The CDR3 sequence is CASKGPRVTYNSPLHF. The DNA for the CDR3 is TGTGCCAGCAAGGGGCCGAGGGTAACCTATAATTCACCCCTCCACTTT.